A selection of T cell receptor beta chains follows, all from one sample in a study of vaccination effects on CD4 cells after COVID-19. The repertoire was sequenced with immunoSEQ multiplex PCR; TCRdb's copy has only in-frame clones and lacks some. This table holds 50,000 or so clones, 75% to 80% found once. No cognate antigen is known for these TCRs. Sample: CD4+ T cells from PBMCs cultured with HCoV-OC43 spike peptides, taken before COVID-19 vaccination. The receptor source for this set is a human donor who received a COVID-19 vaccine. Each CDR3 is given with its conserved first and last residue. Fields, in order: V gene, D gene, clone size, J gene, CDR3 protein, CDR3 DNA. The D gene is left open where the match is weak. Part of the rows lack a size; the others show once, few, many or a class for expanded clones.

TRBV5-1	NA	NA	TRBJ1-4	CASSLQASNEKLFF	TGCGCCAGCAGCTTGCAGGCTTCGAATGAAAAACTGTTTTTT
TRBV10-1	TRBD2	few	TRBJ2-2	CASSDRAGANTGELFF	TGCGCCAGCAGTGATAGGGCGGGAGCGAACACCGGGGAGCTGTTTTTT
TRBV29-1	NA	NA	TRBJ1-1	CSVAQGRGTEAFF	TGCAGCGTAGCACAGGGTAGGGGCACTGAAGCTTTCTTT
TRBV9	NA	NA	TRBJ2-2	CASSVPGRLGELFF	TGTGCCAGCAGCGTACCAGGGAGATTAGGGGAGCTGTTTTTT
TRBV5-1	NA	NA	TRBJ1-3	CASSRDPSSGNTIYF	TGCGCCAGCAGCAGGGACCCGAGCTCTGGAAACACCATATATTTT
TRBV10-1	NA	NA	TRBJ1-1	CASSEQTYTEAFF	TGCGCCAGCAGTGAACAGACCTACACTGAAGCTTTCTTT
TRBV19	TRBD1	NA	TRBJ2-1	CASRPGTGGYNEQFF	TGTGCCAGTAGACCTGGGACAGGGGGCTACAATGAGCAGTTCTTC
TRBV24-1	NA	once	TRBJ2-3	CATSAPNTDTQYF	TGTGCCACCAGTGCCCCGAACACAGATACGCAGTATTTT
TRBV5-6	NA	NA	TRBJ2-3	CASSLLTRGTQYF	TGTGCCAGCAGCTTGTTAACCCGAGGTACGCAGTATTTT
TRBV6-2/TRBV6-3	TRBD1	NA	TRBJ2-1	CASSDTGQGAYNEQFF	TGTGCCAGCAGCGATACGGGACAGGGAGCCTACAATGAGCAGTTCTTC
TRBV7-3	TRBD2	NA	TRBJ2-4	CASSQSGAGAAKNIQYF	TGTGCCAGCAGCCAGAGTGGAGCGGGGGCGGCCAAAAACATTCAGTACTTC
TRBV5-4	NA	NA	TRBJ1-4	CASSIGQSEKLFF	TGTGCCAGCAGCATAGGACAGAGTGAAAAACTGTTTTTT
TRBV30	NA	NA	TRBJ2-1	CAWSHAGDEQFF	TGTGCCTGGAGTCATGCAGGGGACGAGCAGTTCTTC
TRBV5-6	TRBD1	NA	TRBJ1-2	CASSIRWTGTDEGYTF	TGTGCCAGCAGCATAAGATGGACCGGGACAGATGAAGGCTACACCTTC
TRBV19	TRBD1	NA	TRBJ1-1	CASSDRRTGGAGTEAFF	TGTGCCAGTAGCGATCGTCGGACAGGGGGCGCCGGAACTGAAGCTTTCTTT
TRBV12-3/TRBV12-4	NA	few	TRBJ2-1	CASSLRGNEQFF	TGTGCCAGCAGTCTCCGGGGCAATGAGCAGTTCTTC
TRBV7-8	NA	NA	TRBJ2-1	CASSLAGQWSSYNEQFF	TGTGCCAGCAGCTTAGCCGGACAGTGGAGCTCCTACAATGAGCAGTTCTTC
TRBV30	TRBD1	NA	TRBJ2-3	CAWADRGGTDTQYF	TGTGCCTGGGCGGACAGGGGAGGCACAGATACGCAGTATTTT
TRBV6-2/TRBV6-3	NA	NA	TRBJ2-5	CASSYSGRAETQYF	TGTGCCAGCAGTTACTCGGGGCGCGCGGAGACCCAGTACTTC
TRBV18	NA	NA	TRBJ2-6	CASSPPATGANVLTF	TGTGCCAGCTCACCACCGGCCACGGGGGCCAACGTCCTGACTTTC
TRBV30	NA	NA	TRBJ2-3	CAWSGQYTDTQYF	TGTGCCTGGAGCGGTCAGTACACAGATACGCAGTATTTT
TRBV24-1	NA	NA	TRBJ1-5	CATSGTVSNQPQHF	TGTGCCACCAGTGGGACAGTTAGCAATCAGCCCCAGCATTTT
TRBV7-2	NA	NA	TRBJ1-1	CASRLGANTVEAFF	TGTGCCAGCAGACTAGGGGCCAACACGGTCGAAGCTTTCTTT
TRBV6-2/TRBV6-3	NA	once	TRBJ1-2	CASSYAVYGYTF	TGTGCCAGCAGTTACGCCGTTTATGGCTACACCTTC
TRBV11-3	NA	NA	TRBJ2-4	CASSLDSSTNIQYF	TGTGCCAGCAGCTTAGACAGTAGTACAAACATTCAGTACTTC
TRBV30	NA	few	TRBJ1-4	CAWSVGRSNEKLFF	TGTGCCTGGAGTGTGGGGCGGTCAAATGAAAAACTGTTTTTT
TRBV24-1	NA	once	TRBJ1-1	CATSDFFATEAFF	TGTGCCACCAGTGATTTTTTTGCGACTGAAGCTTTCTTT
TRBV5-1	TRBD1	NA	TRBJ2-3	CASSLIGQDLTDTQYF	TGCGCCAGCAGCCTTATAGGACAGGACCTCACAGATACGCAGTATTTT
TRBV6-2/TRBV6-3	NA	NA	TRBJ1-4	CASSLGQIPTNEKLFF	TGTGCCAGCAGTTTAGGACAGATTCCAACTAATGAAAAACTGTTTTTT
TRBV6-5	NA	few	TRBJ1-6	CAGSRKLNSPLHF	TGTGCCGGATCCCGCAAGCTTAATTCACCCCTCCACTTT
TRBV7-2	TRBD1	NA	TRBJ1-3	CASSYPGQGNTIYF	TGTGCCAGCAGCTACCCGGGACAGGGAAACACCATATATTTT
TRBV19	TRBD2	NA	TRBJ2-5	CASSTTSAPGETQYF	TGTGCCAGTAGTACGACTAGCGCGCCGGGAGAGACCCAGTACTTC
TRBV10-2	TRBD1	NA	TRBJ1-1	CASREDRGRTGLSGEAFF	TGCGCCAGCAGGGAGGACAGGGGAAGGACAGGCTTGTCGGGTGAAGCTTTCTTT